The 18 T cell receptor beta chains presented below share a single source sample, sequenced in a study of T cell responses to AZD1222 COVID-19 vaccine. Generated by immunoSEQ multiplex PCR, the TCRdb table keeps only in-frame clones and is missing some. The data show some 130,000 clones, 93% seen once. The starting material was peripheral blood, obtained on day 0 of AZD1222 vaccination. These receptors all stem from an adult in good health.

CDR3 DNA: TGTGCCAGTAGTCCGCGGGGGACGGCTTCCTACAATGAGCAGTTCTTC. The encoded protein is CASSPRGTASYNEQFF. The chain uses TRBV19 and TRBJ2-1; TRBD2 matches at 7 bases. Germline V gene sequence: CDR1 LNHDA, CDR2 SQIVND (reference sequence). The CDR3 totals 16 residues. V dropped 5 bases and J dropped 1; count of bases not matched to a gene: 8.

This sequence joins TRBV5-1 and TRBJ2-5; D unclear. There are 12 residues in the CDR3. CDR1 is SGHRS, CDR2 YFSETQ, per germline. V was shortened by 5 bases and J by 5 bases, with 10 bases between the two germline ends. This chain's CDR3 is CASSVFSETQYF. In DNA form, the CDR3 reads TGCGCCAGCAGTGTCTTTTCGGAGACCCAGTACTTC.

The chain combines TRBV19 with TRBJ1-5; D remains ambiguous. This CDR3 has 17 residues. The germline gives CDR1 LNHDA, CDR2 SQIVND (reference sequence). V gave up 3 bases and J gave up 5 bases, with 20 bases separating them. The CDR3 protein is CASSMFTSIDDHQPQHF. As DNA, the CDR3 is TGTGCCAGTAGTATGTTCACCTCTATTGATGATCATCAGCCCCAGCATTTT.

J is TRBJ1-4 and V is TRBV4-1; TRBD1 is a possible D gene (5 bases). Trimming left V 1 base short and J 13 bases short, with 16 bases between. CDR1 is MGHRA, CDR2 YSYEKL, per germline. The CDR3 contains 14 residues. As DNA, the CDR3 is TGCGCCAGCAGCCAAGGATTGGCCAGGGAGGTACTGTTTTTT. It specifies CASSQGLAREVLFF.

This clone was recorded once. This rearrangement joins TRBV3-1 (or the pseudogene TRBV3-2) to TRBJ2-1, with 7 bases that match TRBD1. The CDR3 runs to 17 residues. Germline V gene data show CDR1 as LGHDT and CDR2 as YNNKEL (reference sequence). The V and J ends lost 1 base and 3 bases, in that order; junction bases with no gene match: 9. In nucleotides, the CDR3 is TGTGCCAGCAGCCAAGCTAGTTTACAGGGGTACTACAATGAGCAGTTCTTC. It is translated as CASSQASLQGYYNEQFF.

The CDR3 region is CASSLRPRGLDTEAFF. For the CDR3, the DNA is TGTGCCAGCAGCCTTCGGCCGCGGGGGCTTGACACTGAAGCTTTCTTT. The rearrangement uses TRBV14 and TRBJ1-1; TRBD1 is a possible D gene (6 bases). V dropped 4 bases and J dropped 3 bases, with 18 bases sitting between them. The CDR3 is 16 amino acids. Germline V gene lookup returns CDR1 SGHDN and CDR2 FVKESK.

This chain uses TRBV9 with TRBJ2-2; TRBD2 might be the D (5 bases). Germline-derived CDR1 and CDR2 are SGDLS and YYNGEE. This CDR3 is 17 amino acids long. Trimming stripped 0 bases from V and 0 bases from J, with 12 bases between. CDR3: CASSVGSGRANTGELFF. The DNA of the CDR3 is TGTGCCAGCAGCGTAGGCTCTGGGCGGGCGAACACCGGGGAGCTGTTTTTT.

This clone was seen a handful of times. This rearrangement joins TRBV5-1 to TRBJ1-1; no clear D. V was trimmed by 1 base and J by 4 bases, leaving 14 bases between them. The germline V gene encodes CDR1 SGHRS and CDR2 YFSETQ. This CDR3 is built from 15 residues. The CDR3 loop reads CASSLQGSSGTEAFF. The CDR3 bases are TGCGCCAGCAGCTTGCAAGGGTCATCGGGCACTGAAGCTTTCTTT.

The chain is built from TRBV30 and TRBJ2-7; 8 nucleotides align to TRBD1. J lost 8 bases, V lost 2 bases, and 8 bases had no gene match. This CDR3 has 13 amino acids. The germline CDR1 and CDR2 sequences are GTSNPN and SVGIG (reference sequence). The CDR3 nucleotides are TGTGCCTGGAGTCACCAGGGGGCGGGTCAGCAGTACTTC. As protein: CAWSHQGAGQQYF.

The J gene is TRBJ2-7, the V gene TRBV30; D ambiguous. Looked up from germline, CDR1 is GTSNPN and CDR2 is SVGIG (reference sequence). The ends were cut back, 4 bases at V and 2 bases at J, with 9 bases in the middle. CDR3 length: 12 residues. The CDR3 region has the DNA TGTGCCTGGAACAGCAAGGCCTACGAGCAGTACTTC. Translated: CAWNSKAYEQYF. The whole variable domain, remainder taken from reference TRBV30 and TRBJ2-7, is SQTIHQWPATLVQPVGSPLSLECTVEGTSNPNLYWYRQAAGRGLQLLFYSVGIGQISSEVPQNLSASRPQDRQFILSSKKLLLSDSGFYLCAWNSKAYEQYFGPGTRLTVT.

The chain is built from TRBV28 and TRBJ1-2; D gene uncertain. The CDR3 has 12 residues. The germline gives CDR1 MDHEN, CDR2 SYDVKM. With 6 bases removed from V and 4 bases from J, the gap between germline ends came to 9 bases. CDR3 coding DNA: TGTGCCAGCAGGCTGGGATCCTATGGCTACACCTTC. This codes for CASRLGSYGYTF.

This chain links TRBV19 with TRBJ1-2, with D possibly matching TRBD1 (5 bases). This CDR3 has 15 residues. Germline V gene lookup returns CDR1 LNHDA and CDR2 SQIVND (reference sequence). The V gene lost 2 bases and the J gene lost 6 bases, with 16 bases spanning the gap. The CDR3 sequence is CASSIPGTRYDGYTF. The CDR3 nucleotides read TGTGCCAGTAGTATACCCGGGACCCGTTATGATGGCTACACCTTC.

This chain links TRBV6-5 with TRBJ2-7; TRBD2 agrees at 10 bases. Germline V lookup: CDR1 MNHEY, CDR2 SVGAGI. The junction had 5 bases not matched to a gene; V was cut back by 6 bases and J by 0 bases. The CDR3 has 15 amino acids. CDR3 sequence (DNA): TGTGCCAGCAGCCTTAGGACTAGCGGCTCCTACGAGCAGTACTTC. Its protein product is CASSLRTSGSYEQYF.

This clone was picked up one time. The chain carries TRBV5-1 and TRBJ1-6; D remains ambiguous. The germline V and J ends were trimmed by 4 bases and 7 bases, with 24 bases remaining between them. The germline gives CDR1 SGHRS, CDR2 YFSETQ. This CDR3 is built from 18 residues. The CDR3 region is CASSPIPRNRWPNSPLHF. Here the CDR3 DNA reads TGCGCCAGCAGCCCGATCCCACGGAACCGCTGGCCCAATTCACCCCTCCACTTT.

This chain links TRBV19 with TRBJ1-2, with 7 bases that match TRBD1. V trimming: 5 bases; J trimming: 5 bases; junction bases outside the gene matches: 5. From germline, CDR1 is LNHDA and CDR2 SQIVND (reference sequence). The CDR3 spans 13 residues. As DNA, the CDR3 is TGTGCCAGTAGTCGACAGGGCACTTATGGCTACACCTTC. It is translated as CASSRQGTYGYTF.

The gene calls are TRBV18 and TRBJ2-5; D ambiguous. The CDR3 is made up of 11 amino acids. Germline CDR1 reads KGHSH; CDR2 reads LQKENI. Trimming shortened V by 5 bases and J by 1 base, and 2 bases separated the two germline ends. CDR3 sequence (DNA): TGTGCCAGCTCATCCCAAGAGACCCAGTACTTC. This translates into CASSSQETQYF. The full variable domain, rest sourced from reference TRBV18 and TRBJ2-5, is NAGVMQNPRHLVRRRGQEARLRCSPMKGHSHVYWYRQLPEEGLKFMVYLQKENIIDESGMPKERFSAEFPKEGPSILRIQQVVRGDSAAYFCASSSQETQYFGPGTRLLVL.

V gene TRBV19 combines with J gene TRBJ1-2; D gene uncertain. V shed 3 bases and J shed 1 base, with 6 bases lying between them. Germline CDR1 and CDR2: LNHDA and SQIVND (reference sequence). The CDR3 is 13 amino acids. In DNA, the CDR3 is TGTGCCAGTAGTATGAAGGGTAACTATGGCTACACCTTC. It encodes CASSMKGNYGYTF. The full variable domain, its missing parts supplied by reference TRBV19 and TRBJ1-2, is DGGITQSPKYLFRKEGQNVTLSCEQNLNHDAMYWYRQDPGQGLRLIYYSQIVNDFQKGDIAEGYSVSREKKESFPLTVTSAQKNPTAFYLCASSMKGNYGYTFGSGTRLTVV.

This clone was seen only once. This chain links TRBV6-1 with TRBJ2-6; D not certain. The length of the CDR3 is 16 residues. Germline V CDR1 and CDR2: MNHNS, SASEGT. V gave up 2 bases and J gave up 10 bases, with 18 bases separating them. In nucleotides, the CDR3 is TGTGCCAGCAGTGAATTGTTAGGGCGGCCAAGTAACGTCCTGACTTTC. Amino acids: CASSELLGRPSNVLTF.